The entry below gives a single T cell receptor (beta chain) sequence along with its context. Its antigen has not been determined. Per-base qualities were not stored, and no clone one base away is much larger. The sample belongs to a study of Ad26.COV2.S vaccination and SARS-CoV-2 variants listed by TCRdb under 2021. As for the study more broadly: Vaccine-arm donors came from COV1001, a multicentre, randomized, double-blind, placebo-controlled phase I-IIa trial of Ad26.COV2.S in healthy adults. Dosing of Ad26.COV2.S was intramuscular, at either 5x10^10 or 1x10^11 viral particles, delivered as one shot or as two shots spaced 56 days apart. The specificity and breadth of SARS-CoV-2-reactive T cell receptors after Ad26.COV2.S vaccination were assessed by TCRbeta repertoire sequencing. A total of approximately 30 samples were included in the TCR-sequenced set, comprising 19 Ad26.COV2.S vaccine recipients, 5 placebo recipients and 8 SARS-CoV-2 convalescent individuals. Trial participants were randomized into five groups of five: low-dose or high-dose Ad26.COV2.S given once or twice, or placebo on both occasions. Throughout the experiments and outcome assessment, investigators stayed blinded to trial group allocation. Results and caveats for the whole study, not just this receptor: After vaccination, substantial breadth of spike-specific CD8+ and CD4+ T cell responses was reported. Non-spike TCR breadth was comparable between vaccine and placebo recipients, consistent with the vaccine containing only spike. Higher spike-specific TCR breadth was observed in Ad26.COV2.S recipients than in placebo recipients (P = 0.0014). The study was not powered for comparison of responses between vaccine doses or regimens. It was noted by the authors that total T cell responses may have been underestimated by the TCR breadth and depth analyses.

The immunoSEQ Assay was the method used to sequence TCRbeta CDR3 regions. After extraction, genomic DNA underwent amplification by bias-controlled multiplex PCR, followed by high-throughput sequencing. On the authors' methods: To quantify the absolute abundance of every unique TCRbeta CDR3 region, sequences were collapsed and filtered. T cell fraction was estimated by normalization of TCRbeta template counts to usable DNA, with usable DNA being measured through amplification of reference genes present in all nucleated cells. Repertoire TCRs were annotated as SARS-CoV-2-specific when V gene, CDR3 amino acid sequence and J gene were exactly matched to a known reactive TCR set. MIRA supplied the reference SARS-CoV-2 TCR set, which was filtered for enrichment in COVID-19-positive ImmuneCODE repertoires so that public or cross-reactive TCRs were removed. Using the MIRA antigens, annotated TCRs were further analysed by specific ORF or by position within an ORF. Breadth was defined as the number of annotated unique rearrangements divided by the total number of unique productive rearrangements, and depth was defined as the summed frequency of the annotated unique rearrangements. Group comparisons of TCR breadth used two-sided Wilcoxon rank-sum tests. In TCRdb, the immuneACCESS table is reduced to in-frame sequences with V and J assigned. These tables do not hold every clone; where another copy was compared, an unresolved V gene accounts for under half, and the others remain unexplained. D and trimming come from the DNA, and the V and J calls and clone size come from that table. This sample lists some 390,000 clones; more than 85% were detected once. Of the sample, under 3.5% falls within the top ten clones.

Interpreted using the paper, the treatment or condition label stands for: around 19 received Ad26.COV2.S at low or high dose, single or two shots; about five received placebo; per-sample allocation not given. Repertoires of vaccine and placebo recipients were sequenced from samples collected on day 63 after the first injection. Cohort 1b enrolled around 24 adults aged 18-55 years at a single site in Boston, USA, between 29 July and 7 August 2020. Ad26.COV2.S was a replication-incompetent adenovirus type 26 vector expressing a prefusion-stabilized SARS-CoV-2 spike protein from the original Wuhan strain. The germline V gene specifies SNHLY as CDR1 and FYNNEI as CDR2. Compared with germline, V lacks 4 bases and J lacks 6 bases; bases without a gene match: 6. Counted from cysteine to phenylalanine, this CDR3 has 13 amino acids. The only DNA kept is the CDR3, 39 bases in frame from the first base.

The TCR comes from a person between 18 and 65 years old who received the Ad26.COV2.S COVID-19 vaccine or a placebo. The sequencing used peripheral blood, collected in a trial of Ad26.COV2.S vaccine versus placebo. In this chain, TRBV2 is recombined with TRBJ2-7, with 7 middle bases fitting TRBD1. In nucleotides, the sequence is TGTGCCAGCAGTGGACAGGGCCCTGGCGAGCAGTACTTC. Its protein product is CASSGQGPGEQYF. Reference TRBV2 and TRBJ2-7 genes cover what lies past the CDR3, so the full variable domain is EPEVTQTPSHQVTQMGQEVILRCVPISNHLYFYWYRQILGQKVEFLVSFYNNEISEKSEIFDDQFSVERPDGSNFTLKIRSTKLEDSAMYFCASSGQGPGEQYFGPGTRLTVT.